The T cell receptor beta chain described here comes from a study of graft-versus-host responses after intestinal transplantation. Points from the study as a whole: Analysis identified GvH clones in recipient marrow, with some appearing first in ileum or blood.

V lost 2 bases to trimming and J lost 4 bases, with 11 bases between them. This CDR3 is built from 14 residues. The germline CDR1 and CDR2 sequences are MNHNS and SASEGT. Of note for this clone: Its matching antigen is unknown.

The table came from immunoSEQ multiplex PCR; TCRdb's copy has only in-frame clones and leaves some out. The table shows 90,000 to 130,000 clones, with about 92% occurring only once. The chain recombines TRBV6-1 with TRBJ1-2, with a tentative D call TRBD1 (6 bases). Sequencing was performed on unstimulated CD8+ T cells sorted from spleen or lymph node cells, taken before transplant. This receptor was identified in a human donor who was the organ donor for an intestinal transplant. The CDR3 DNA is TGTGCCAGCAGTGAAATCGAGACAGGCTATGGCTACACCTTC. This translates into CASSEIETGYGYTF.